One sample yielded the 8 T cell receptor beta chains listed below, sequenced in a study of T cell responses to AZD1222 COVID-19 vaccine. Assay: immunoSEQ multiplex PCR; the TCRdb copy retains only in-frame clones and omits some. The data hold 86,000 or so clones, with around nine tenths observed a single time. Specimen: peripheral blood, collected 28 days after the second AZD1222 dose. These receptors were taken from an adult who received the AZD1222 COVID-19 vaccine.

The chain carries TRBV18 and TRBJ1-5; the match to TRBD1 covers 8 bases. The J segment lost 6 bases and the V segment lost 4 bases, leaving 8 bases of the junction unmatched. The length of the CDR3 is 15 residues. The germline V gene encodes CDR1 KGHSH and CDR2 LQKENI. CDR3 nucleotide sequence: TGTGCCAGCTCACTAACCGACAGGGGAAGTCAGCCCCAGCATTTT. As protein: CASSLTDRGSQPQHF.

V is TRBV28 and J is TRBJ1-2; D possibly corresponds to TRBD1 (6 bases). V was clipped by 4 bases and J by 7 bases, with 10 bases between them. The V gene's germline CDR1 is MDHEN and CDR2 SYDVKM. The CDR3 has 12 residues. The CDR3 bases are TGTGCCAGCAGTTCCACAGGGTTTGGCTACACCTTC. Residues: CASSSTGFGYTF.

The chain is built from TRBV5-1 and TRBJ1-5, with TRBD1 as a possible D gene (5 bases). The V and J ends lost 4 bases and 2 bases respectively, with 13 bases between them. This CDR3 region has 15 residues. CDR1 and CDR2 from the germline V gene are SGHRS and YFSETQ. Here the CDR3 reads CASSVTGGGNQPQHF. The CDR3 nucleotides read TGCGCCAGCAGCGTGACCGGGGGGGGCAATCAGCCCCAGCATTTT.

This chain uses TRBV28 with TRBJ1-3; no clear D. Germline CDR1 MDHEN, CDR2 SYDVKM. CDR3 size: 16 residues. Trimming cost V 2 bases and J 0 bases, with 11 bases left between them. CDR3 bases: TGTGCCAGCAGTTTAACCGGCAGGTACTCTGGAAACACCATATATTTT. Protein product: CASSLTGRYSGNTIYF. Supplemented by reference TRBV28 and TRBJ1-3, the full variable domain reads DVKVTQSSRYLVKRTGEKVFLECVQDMDHENMFWYRQDPGLGLRLIYFSYDVKMKEKGDIPEGYSVSREKKERFSLILESASTNQTSMYLCASSLTGRYSGNTIYFGEGSWLTVV.

The V call is TRBV7-9, the J call TRBJ1-4, with 7 bases that match TRBD1. This CDR3 spans 14 amino acids. J lost 8 bases, V lost 5 bases, and 8 bases had no gene match. The germline V gene encodes CDR1 SEHNR and CDR2 FQNEAQ (reference sequence). The CDR3 region is CASSLTGIEEKLFF. For the CDR3, the DNA is TGTGCCAGCAGCCTGACAGGGATTGAGGAAAAACTGTTTTTT. Full variable domain (remainder filled in from reference TRBV7-9 and TRBJ1-4): DTGVSQNPRHKITKRGQNVTFRCDPISEHNRLYWYRQTLGQGPEFLTYFQNEAQLEKSRLLSDRFSAERPKGSFSTLEIQRTEQGDSAMYLCASSLTGIEEKLFFGSGTQLSVL.

This clone was picked up a small number of times. This chain links TRBV28 with TRBJ1-2, with D possibly matching TRBD1 (6 bases). The CDR3 runs 11 residues. CDR1 and CDR2 (germline): MDHEN, SYDVKM. With 7 bases removed from V and 6 bases from J, the gap between germline ends came to 9 bases. The CDR3, as DNA: TGTGCCAGCATCGACAGGCATGGCTACACCTTC. Protein sequence: CASIDRHGYTF.

This clone was observed once. The V gene is TRBV13, the J gene TRBJ2-1; TRBD2 matches 10 bases. V was pared by 4 bases and J by 3 bases, with 3 bases of the junction left unmatched. Germline V gives CDR1 PRHDT, CDR2 FYEKMQ (reference sequence). The CDR3 length is 15 residues. The CDR3 here is CASSSSGRNYNEQFF. DNA for the CDR3: TGTGCCAGCAGCTCTAGCGGGAGAAACTACAATGAGCAGTTCTTC. Drawing the rest from reference TRBV13 and TRBJ2-1, the complete variable domain is AAGVIQSPRHLIKEKRETATLKCYPIPRHDTVYWYQQGPGQDPQFLISFYEKMQSDKGSIPDRFSAQQFSDYHSELNMSSLELGDSALYFCASSSSGRNYNEQFFGPGTRLTVL.

This clone showed up just once. The chain links TRBV28 to TRBJ2-2, with a weak D call TRBD2 (6 bases). The CDR3 totals 15 residues. With 6 bases removed from V and 0 bases from J, the gap between germline ends came to 11 bases. The V gene's germline CDR1 is MDHEN and CDR2 SYDVKM. CDR3 protein: CASREGGANTGELFF. In nucleotides, the CDR3 is TGTGCCAGCAGAGAGGGAGGAGCGAACACCGGGGAGCTGTTTTTT.